This TCR beta chain was profiled in a study of cytomegalovirus exposure and HLA in healthy donors. Broader study findings: Subsequent analysis showed first-cohort TCR clusters tending to co-occur in 95 to 150 validation repertoires.

Germline assignment: CDR1 MGHDK and CDR2 SYGVNS. The CDR3 consists of 14 residues. Trimming left V 2 bases short and J 3 bases short, with 11 bases between. The method was immunoSEQ multiplex PCR; TCRdb's version includes in-frame clones alone and lacks a portion of them. Found here are roughly 200,000 clones, roughly three quarters of them singletons; the top ten hold 1.2%. This clone appeared a few times. The antigen is not known. This clonotype was sampled from a woman aged 25 to 39 in good health and CMV-seronegative. The chain links TRBV25-1 to TRBJ2-7; D ambiguous. Sample: PBMCs. CDR3: CASSETSLIYEQYF. The CDR3 DNA follows: TGTGCCAGCAGTGAAACCTCACTCATCTACGAGCAGTACTTC.